This T cell receptor (beta chain) was obtained from a study of radiotherapy plus CTLA-4 blockade in lung cancer. Study-level information: Objective responses emerged in 15% to 20% of patients, and around 30% attained disease control.

Study-wide results and limits: The best prediction of response reportedly came from early blood T cell clone dynamics, with interferon-beta. In blood, TCR clones derived from the tumor expanded after radiotherapy plus ipilimumab.

Ipilimumab-mediated CTLA-4 blockade plus focal radiation was given to patients having chemo-refractory metastatic non-small-cell lung cancer. Libraries were prepared by immunoSEQ multiplex PCR; TCRdb keeps only in-frame clonotypes and omits some of them. The sample yields 70,000 to 90,000 clones, less than 85% seen once. V lost 4 bases and J lost 7; bases outside the gene matches: 5. The CDR3 is 14 residues long. The V gene's germline CDR1 is SGHNT and CDR2 YYREEE (reference sequence). This clone was seen a handful of times. What it recognizes is unknown. This chain uses TRBV5-4 with TRBJ2-7, with 13 nucleotides matching TRBD2. This receptor was obtained from a human donor with non-small cell lung cancer who had stable disease on radiotherapy plus ipilimumab. The sample was peripheral blood, taken from a patient treated with radiotherapy plus ipilimumab. CDR3 protein: CASSGTSGAGEQYF. CDR3 nucleotide sequence: TGTGCCAGCAGCGGGACTAGCGGGGCGGGTGAGCAGTACTTC. Full variable domain (outside the CDR3, taken from reference TRBV5-4 and TRBJ2-7): ETGVTQSPTHLIKTRGQQVTLRCSSQSGHNTVSWYQQALGQGPQFIFQYYREEENGRGNFPPRFSGLQFPNYSSELNVNALELDDSALYLCASSGTSGAGEQYFGPGTRLTVT.